There are a few counts of the clone carrying this TCR beta chain. Its antigen is as yet unknown. Every participating donor gave one draw, a heparinised blood sample averaging approximately 120 mL. CD45RO/CCR7/CD25/CD127/CD95/CD27 sorting isolated CD4+ naive, central memory, regulatory and stem cell-like memory cells. This sample stems from a study of beta chain features in type 1 diabetes. Study-level background: No patient-donor differences in age, gender, total cells or subset yield. Findings and caveats of the study: Shortening that was moderate but significant affected the TCRB CDR3s of Type 1 diabetes patients in all four CD4+ subsets. Patients showed naive, central memory and Treg TCRB repertoires that appeared more similar than those of healthy donors.

All of the isolated RNA was reverse transcribed, so expressed TCRB transcripts were sequenced. Sequencing was performed with immunoSEQ multiplex PCR; in TCRdb, only in-frame clones are kept and a portion is missing. There are approximately 150,000 clones in the sample; approximately 13% occur only once, and under 1.5% lies in the top ten. This receptor was taken from a man between 18 and 29 years old with type 1 diabetes. Material: central memory CD4+ T cells from blood.

The CDR3 nucleotides are TGCAGCGGTGCTGAGGGGGCTACCACAGATACGCAGTATTTT. Translation: CSGAEGATTDTQYF. This chain connects TRBV29-1 to TRBJ2-3; 7 bases align to TRBD1. V trimming: 7 bases; J trimming: 2 bases; junction bases outside the gene matches: 9. Germline CDR1 SQVTM, CDR2 ANQGSEA. The CDR3 has 14 residues.